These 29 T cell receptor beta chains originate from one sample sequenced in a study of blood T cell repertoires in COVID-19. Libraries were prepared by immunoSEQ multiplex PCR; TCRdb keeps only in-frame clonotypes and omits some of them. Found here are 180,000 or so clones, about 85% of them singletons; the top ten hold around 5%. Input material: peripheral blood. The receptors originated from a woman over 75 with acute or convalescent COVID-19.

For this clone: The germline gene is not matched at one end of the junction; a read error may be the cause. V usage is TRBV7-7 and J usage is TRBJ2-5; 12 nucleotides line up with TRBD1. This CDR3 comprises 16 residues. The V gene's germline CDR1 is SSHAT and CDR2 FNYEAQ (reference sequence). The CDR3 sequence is CASSLAPGQGAGTQYF. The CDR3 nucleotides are TGTGCTAGCAGCTTAGCCCCGGGACAGGGGGCCGGGACCCAGTACTTC.

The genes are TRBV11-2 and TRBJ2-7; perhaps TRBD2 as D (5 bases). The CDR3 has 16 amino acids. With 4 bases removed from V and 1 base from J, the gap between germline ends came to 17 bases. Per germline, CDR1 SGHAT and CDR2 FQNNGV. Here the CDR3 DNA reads TGTGCCAGCAGCTCGCAGGCGGCGGGCCGGTCCTACGAGCAGTACTTC. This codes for CASSSQAAGRSYEQYF.

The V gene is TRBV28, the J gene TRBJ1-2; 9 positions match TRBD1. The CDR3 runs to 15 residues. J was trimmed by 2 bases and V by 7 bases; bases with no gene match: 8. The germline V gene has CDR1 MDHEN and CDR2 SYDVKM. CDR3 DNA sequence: TGTGCCAGCATTGGACAGGGGCTTCCAAACTATGGCTACACCTTC. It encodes CASIGQGLPNYGYTF.

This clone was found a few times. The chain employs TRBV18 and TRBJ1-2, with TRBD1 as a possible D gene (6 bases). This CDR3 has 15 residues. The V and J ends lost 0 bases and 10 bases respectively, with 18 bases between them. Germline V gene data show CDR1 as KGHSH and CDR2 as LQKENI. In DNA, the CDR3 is TGTGCCAGCTCACCACCGTCTAGACAGGAGATGGACTACACCTTC. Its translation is CASSPPSRQEMDYTF.

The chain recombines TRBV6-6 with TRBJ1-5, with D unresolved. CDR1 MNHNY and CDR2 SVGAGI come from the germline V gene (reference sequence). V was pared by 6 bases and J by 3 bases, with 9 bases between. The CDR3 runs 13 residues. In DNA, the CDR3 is TGTGCCAGCAGACCGACTCACAATCAGCCCCAGCATTTT. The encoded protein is CASRPTHNQPQHF.

CDR3 DNA sequence: TGTGCTAGTGGCCAAGGGGGCAGGTTGCGGAACACTGAAGCTTTCTTT. Its protein product is CASGQGGRLRNTEAFF. V is TRBV12-5 and J is TRBJ1-1, with 7 bases that match TRBD1. Germline V gene data show CDR1 as LGHNT and CDR2 as FRNRAP. There are 16 residues in the CDR3. V shed 6 bases and J 1 base; nucleotides not matched to a gene: 11.

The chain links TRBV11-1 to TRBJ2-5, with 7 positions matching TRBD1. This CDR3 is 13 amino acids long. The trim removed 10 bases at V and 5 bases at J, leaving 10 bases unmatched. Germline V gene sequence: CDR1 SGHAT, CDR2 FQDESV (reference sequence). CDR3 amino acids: CATKRGLGETQYF. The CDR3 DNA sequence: TGTGCCACCAAGAGGGGGCTGGGGGAGACCCAGTACTTC.

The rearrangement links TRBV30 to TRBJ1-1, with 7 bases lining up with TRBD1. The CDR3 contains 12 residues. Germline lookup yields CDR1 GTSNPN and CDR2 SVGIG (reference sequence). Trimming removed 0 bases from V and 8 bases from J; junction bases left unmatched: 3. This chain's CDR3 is CAWSVEGAEAFF. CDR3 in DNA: TGTGCCTGGAGTGTTGAGGGGGCAGAAGCTTTCTTT. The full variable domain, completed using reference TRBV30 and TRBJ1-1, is SQTIHQWPATLVQPVGSPLSLECTVEGTSNPNLYWYRQAAGRGLQLLFYSVGIGQISSEVPQNLSASRPQDRQFILSSKKLLLSDSGFYLCAWSVEGAEAFFGQGTRLTVV.

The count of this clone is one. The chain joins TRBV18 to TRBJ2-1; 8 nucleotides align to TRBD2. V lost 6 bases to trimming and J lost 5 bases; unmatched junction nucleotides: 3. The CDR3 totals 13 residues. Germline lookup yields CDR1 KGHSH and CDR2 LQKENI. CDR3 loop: CASSQGLDNEQFF. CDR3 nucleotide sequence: TGTGCCAGCTCGCAGGGACTAGACAATGAGCAGTTCTTC.

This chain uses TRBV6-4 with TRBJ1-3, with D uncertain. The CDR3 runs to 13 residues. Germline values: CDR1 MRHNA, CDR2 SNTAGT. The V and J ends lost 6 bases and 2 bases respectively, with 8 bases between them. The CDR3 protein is CASSREAGNTIYF. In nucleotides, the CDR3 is TGTGCCAGCAGCCGGGAGGCTGGAAACACCATATATTTT.

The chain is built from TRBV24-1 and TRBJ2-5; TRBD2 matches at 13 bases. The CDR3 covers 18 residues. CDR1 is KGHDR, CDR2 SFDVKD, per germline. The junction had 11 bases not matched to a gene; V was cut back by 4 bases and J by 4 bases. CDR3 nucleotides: TGTGCCACCAGTGACTCCTTCACTAGCGGGAGGGCAGCAGAGACCCAGTACTTC. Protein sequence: CATSDSFTSGRAAETQYF.

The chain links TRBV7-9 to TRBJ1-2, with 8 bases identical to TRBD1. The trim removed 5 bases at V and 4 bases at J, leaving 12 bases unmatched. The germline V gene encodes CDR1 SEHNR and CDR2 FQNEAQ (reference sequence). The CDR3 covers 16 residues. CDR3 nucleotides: TGTGCCAGCAGCCAATCAGCCGGGACAGGCACCTATGGCTACACCTTC. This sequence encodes CASSQSAGTGTYGYTF.

CDR3 sequence: CASSFVGVSGNTIYF. CDR3 DNA: TGTGCCAGCAGTTTTGTGGGAGTTAGCGGAAACACCATATATTTT. The chain is built from TRBV28 and TRBJ1-3, with D uncertain. V was trimmed by 3 bases and J by 4 bases, leaving 13 bases between them. Looked up from germline, CDR1 is MDHEN and CDR2 is SYDVKM. The CDR3 runs 15 residues.

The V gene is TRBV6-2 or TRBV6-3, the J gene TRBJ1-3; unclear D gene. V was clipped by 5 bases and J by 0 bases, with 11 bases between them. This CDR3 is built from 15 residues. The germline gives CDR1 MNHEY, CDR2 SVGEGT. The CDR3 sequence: CASSDAVGSGNTIYF. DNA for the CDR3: TGTGCCAGCAGTGACGCGGTAGGCTCTGGAAACACCATATATTTT.

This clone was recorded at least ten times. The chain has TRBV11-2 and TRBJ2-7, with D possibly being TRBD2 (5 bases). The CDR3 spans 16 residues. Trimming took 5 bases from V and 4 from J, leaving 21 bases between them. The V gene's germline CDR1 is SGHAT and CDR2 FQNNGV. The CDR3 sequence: CASSPTVGLAQYEQYF. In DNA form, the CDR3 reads TGTGCCAGCAGCCCAACCGTAGGGCTAGCTCAGTACGAGCAGTACTTC.

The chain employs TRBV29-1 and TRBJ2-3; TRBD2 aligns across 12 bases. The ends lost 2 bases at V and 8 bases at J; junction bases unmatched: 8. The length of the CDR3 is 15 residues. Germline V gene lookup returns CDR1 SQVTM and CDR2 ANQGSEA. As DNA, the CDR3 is TGCAGCGTTGAAAAGCCTAGCGGGAGGGAGGGTACGCAGTATTTT. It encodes CSVEKPSGREGTQYF.

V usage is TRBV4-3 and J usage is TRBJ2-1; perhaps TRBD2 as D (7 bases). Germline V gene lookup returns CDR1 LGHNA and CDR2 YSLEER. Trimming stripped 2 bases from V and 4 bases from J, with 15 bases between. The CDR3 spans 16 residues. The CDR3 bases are TGCGCCAGCAGCCAAATCGACGGGGGGCGGTACAATGAGCAGTTCTTC. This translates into CASSQIDGGRYNEQFF.

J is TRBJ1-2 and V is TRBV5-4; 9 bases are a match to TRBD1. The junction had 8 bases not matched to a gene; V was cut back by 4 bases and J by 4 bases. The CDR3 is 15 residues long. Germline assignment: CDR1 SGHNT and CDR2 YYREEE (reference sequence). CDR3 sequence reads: CASSRPGTGIYGYTF. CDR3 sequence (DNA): TGTGCCAGCAGCCGTCCCGGGACAGGGATCTATGGCTACACCTTC.

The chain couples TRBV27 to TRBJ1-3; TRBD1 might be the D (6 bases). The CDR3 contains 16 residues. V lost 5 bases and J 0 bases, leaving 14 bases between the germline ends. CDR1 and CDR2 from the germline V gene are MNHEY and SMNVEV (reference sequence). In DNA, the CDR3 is TGTGCCAGCAGTCCAGCTGGACAGTCCTCTGGAAACACCATATATTTT. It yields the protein CASSPAGQSSGNTIYF.

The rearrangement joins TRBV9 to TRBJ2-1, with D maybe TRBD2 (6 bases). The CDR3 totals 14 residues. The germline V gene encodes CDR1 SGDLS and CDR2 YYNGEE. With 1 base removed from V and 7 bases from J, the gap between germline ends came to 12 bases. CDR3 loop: CASSVSGVWNEQFF. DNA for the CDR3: TGTGCCAGCAGCGTATCGGGGGTTTGGAATGAGCAGTTCTTC.

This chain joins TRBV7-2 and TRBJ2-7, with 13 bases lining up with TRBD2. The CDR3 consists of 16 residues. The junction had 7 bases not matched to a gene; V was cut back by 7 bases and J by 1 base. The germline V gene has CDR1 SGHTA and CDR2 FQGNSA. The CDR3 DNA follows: TGTGCCAGCACAACTAGCGGGAGGGGGGATTCCTACGAGCAGTACTTC. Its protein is CASTTSGRGDSYEQYF.

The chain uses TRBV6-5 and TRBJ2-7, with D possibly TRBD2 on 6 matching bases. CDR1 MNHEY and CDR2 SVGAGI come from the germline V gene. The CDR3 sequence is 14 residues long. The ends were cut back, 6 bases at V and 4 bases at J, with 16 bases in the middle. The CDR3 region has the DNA TGTGCCAGCAGACGGGTAGAGGGGAGGTACGAGCAGTACTTC. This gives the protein CASRRVEGRYEQYF.

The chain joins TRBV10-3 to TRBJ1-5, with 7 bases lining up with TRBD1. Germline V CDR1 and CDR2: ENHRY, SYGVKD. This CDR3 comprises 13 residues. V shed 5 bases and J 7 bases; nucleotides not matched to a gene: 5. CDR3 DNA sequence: TGTGCCATCAGTTCGACAGGGAACCAGCCCCAGCATTTT. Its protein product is CAISSTGNQPQHF.

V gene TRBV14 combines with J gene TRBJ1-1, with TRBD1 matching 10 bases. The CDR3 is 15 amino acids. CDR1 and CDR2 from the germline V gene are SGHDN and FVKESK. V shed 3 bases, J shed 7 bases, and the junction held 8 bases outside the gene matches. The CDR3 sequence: CASSQIRTGGGEAFF. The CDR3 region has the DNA TGTGCCAGCAGCCAGATTCGGACAGGGGGTGGTGAAGCTTTCTTT.

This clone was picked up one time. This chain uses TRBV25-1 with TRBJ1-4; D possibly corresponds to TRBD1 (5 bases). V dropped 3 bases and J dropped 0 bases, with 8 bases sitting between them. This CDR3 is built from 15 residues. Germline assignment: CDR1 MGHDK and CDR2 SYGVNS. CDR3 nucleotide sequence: TGTGCCAGCAGTGACGACAGTGCAACTAATGAAAAACTGTTTTTT. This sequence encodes CASSDDSATNEKLFF. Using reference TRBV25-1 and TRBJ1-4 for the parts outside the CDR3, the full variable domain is EADIYQTPRYLVIGTGKKITLECSQTMGHDKMYWYQQDPGMELHLIHYSYGVNSTEKGDLSSESTVSRIRTEHFPLTLESARPSHTSQYLCASSDDSATNEKLFFGSGTQLSVL.

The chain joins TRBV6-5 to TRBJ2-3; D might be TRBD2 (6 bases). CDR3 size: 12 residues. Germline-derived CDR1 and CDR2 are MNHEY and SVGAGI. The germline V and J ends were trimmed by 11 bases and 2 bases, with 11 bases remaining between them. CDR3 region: CAVLAATDTQYF. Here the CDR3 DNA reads TGTGCCGTCTTAGCGGCCACAGATACGCAGTATTTT.

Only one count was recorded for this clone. CDR3 region: CATSGTLNTGELFF. As DNA, the CDR3 is TGTGCCACCTCGGGGACACTGAACACCGGGGAGCTGTTTTTT. V gene TRBV11-2 combines with J gene TRBJ2-2; the D gene is possibly TRBD1 (6 bases). There are 14 residues in the CDR3. V was pared by 10 bases and J by 1 base, with 13 bases between. Germline loops: CDR1 SGHAT, CDR2 FQNNGV.

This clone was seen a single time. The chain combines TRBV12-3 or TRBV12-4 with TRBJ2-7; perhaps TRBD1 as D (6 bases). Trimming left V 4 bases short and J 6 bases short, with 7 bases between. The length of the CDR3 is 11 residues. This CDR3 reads CASSYRAEQYF. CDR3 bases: TGTGCCAGCAGTTACAGGGCCGAGCAGTACTTC.

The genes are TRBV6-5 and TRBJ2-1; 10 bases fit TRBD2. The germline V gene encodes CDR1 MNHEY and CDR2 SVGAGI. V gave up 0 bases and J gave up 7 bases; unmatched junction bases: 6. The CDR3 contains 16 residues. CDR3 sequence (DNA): TGTGCCAGCAGTTACTCGTATCTAGCGGGAGCTAATGAGCAGTTCTTC. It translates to CASSYSYLAGANEQFF.